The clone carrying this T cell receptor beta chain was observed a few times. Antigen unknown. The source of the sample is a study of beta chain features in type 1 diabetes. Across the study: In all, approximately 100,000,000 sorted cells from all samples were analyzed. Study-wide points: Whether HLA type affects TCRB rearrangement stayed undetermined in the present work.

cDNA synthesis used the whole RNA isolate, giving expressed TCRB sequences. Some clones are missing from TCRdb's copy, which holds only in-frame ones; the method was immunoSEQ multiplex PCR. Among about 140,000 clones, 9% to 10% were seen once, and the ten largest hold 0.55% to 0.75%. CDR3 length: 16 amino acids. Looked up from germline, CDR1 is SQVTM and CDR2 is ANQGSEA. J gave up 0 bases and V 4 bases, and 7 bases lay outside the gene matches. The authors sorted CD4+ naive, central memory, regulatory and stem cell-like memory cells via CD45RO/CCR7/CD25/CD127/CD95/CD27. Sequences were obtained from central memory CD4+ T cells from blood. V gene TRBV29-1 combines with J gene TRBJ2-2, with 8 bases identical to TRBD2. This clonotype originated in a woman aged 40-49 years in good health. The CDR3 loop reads CSVVGGGGPNTGELFF. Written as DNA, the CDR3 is TGCAGCGTTGTAGGTGGCGGGGGGCCGAACACCGGGGAGCTGTTTTTT.